Listed below are T cell receptor beta chains from one sample, sequenced in a study of Graves' ophthalmopathy and Graves' hyperthyroidism. In TCRdb, the multiplex PCR reads were re-called with MiXCR into one record per CDR3 protein. The sample comprises around 1.1 million distinct CDR3 sequences, less than 45% of which are singletons, and roughly 10% rests with the top ten. Sequencing was done on a sample of peripheral blood or thyroid tissue (not recorded which). The receptors here all came from an adult man with Graves' hyperthyroidism. The CDR3 runs from the conserved cysteine through the conserved F or W. D genes are given only for firm matches. A clone size is listed for some rows: how often the clone was seen (once, few, many), or a class if it is expanded.

d_call	clone_size	v_call	j_call	cdr3_aa	cdr3_nt
.	.	TRBV7-2	TRBJ2-7	CASSYAYGYEQYF	TGTGCCAGCAGTTACGCCTACGGCTACGAGCAGTACTTC
.	many	TRBV5-1	TRBJ1-2	CASSLLPEGGYTF	TGCGCCAGCAGCTTGCTCCCTGAGGGTGGCTACACCTTC
TRBD2	few	TRBV10-3	TRBJ2-5	CAISALGLADQETQYF	TGTGCCATCAGTGCCCTGGGACTAGCGGACCAAGAGACCCAGTACTTC
TRBD1	many	TRBV20-1	TRBJ1-6	CSATGQGGISPLHF	TGCAGTGCAACCGGACAGGGAGGAATTTCACCCCTCCACTTT
TRBD1	.	TRBV2	TRBJ2-2	CASSAQGVFSGELFF	TGTGCCAGCAGTGCGCAGGGGGTGTTTTCGGGGGAGCTGTTTTTT
TRBD2	.	TRBV7-3	TRBJ2-5	CASSFGLADQETQYF	TGTGCCAGCAGCTTTGGACTAGCGGACCAAGAGACCCAGTACTTC
.	few	TRBV6-6	TRBJ2-7	CASSYRGGGYYEQYF	TGTGCCAGCAGTTACCGCGGTGGCGGATACTACGAGCAGTACTTC
.	many	TRBV5-5	TRBJ1-1	CASSLLMSEAFF	TGTGCCAGCAGCTTGTTGATGTCTGAAGCTTTCTTT
.	many	TRBV13	TRBJ1-1	CASSLTGGDADEAFF	TGTGCCAGCAGCTTAACTGGAGGGGACGCGGACGAAGCTTTCTTT
.	.	TRBV20-1	TRBJ1-5	CSASEPGHGANQPQHF	TGCAGTGCCAGCGAACCGGGACACGGAGCCAATCAGCCCCAGCATTTT